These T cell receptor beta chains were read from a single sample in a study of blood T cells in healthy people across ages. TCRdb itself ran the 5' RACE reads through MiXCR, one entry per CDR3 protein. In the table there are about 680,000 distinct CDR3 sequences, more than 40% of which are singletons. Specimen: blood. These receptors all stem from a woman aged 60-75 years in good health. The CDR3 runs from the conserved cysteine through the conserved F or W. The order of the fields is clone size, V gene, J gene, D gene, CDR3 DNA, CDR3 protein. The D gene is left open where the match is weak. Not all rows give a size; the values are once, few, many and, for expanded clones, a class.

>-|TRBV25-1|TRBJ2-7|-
TGTGCCAGCTTGCACCCAGACTGGGAATTTACGCAGTACTTC
CASLHPDWEFTQYF
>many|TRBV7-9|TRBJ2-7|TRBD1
TGTGCCAGCAGCTTATCAGGGGGACCCTACGAGCAGTACTTC
CASSLSGGPYEQYF
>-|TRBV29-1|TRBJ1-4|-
TGCAGCGGCTCAGGGTCGGCAACTAATGAAAAACTGTTTTTT
CSGSGSATNEKLFF
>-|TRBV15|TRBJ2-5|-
TGTGCCACCAGCAGAGATATAGGGAGTTACGAGACCCAGTACTTC
CATSRDIGSYETQYF
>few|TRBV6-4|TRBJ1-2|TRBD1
TGTGCCAGCAGTAGTACAGGGGGCCGCTACACCTTC
CASSSTGGRYTF
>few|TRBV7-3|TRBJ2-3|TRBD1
TGTGCCAGCAGCCCTGGCGTGACAGGGCTTAGAGATACGCAGTATTTT
CASSPGVTGLRDTQYF
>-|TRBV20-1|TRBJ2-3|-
TGCAGTGCTAGTAATCGGGGGACAGATACGCAGTATTTT
CSASNRGTDTQYF
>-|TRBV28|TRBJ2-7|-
TGTGCCTCAGGGTTCGAGCAGTACTTC
CASGFEQYF
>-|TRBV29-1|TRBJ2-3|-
TGCAGCGTGGGTTCATTCACAGATACGCAGTATTTT
CSVGSFTDTQYF
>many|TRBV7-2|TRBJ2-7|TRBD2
TGTGCCAGCAGCCCGAGGACTAGCGGGTCCTACGAGCAGTACTTC
CASSPRTSGSYEQYF
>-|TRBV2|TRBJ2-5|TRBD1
TGTGCCAGCAGTGAAAACAGGGGGGATGAGACCCAGTACTTC
CASSENRGDETQYF
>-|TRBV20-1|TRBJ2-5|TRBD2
TGCAGTGCTAGTTCGGGGACTAGCGGCCAAGAGACCCAGTACTTC
CSASSGTSGQETQYF
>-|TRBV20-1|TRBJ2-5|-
TGCAGTGCTAGTTCGGCCCACACTGAAGAGACCCAGTACTTC
CSASSAHTEETQYF
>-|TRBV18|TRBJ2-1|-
TGTGCCAGCTCACGGGGACCACCGATGAGCTCCTACAATGAGCAGTTCTTC
CASSRGPPMSSYNEQFF
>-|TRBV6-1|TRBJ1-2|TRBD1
TGTGCCAGCAGTAGGGAGTACGTGGACAGGGGGTCCTATGGCTACACCTTC
CASSREYVDRGSYGYTF
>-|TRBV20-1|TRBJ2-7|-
TGCAGTGCTAGAGATCTGACAGGATCAACCTACGAGCAGTACTTC
CSARDLTGSTYEQYF
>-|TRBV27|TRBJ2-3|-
TGTGCCAGCAGTTCCTCCCAGGGCGGCACAAGGGGGGATACGCAGTATTTT
CASSSSQGGTRGDTQYF
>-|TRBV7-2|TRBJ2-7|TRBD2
TGTGCCAGCAGCTCCCAGGCGGGGGAATCCTACGAGCAGTACTTC
CASSSQAGESYEQYF
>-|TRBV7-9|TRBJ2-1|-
TGTGCCAGCAGCTCCCGCCGGGCCGGGGATGAGCAGTTCTTC
CASSSRRAGDEQFF
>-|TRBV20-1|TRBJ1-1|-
TGCAGTGCTAGAGATCGCAAGGGAAGCACTGAAGCTTTCTTT
CSARDRKGSTEAFF
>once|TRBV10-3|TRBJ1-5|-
TGTGCCATCAGTGAGTCGACGGCTAGCAATCAGCCCCAGCATTTT
CAISESTASNQPQHF
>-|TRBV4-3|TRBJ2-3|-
TGCGCCAGCAGCCAAGATTGGGACCCCGGCACAGATACGCAGTATTTT
CASSQDWDPGTDTQYF
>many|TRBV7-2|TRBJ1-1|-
TGTGCCAGCAGCTTAAACACTGAAGCTTTCTTT
CASSLNTEAFF
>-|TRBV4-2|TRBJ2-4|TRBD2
TGTGCCAGCAGCCGAAACCGACTAGCCAATAACATTCAGTACTTC
CASSRNRLANNIQYF
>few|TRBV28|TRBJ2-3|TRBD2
TGTGCCAGCAGTTTTAGCGGGAGCGCAGATACGCAGTATTTT
CASSFSGSADTQYF
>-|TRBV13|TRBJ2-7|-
TGTGCCAGCAGTTGGGCGCAGAGAATCTCCTACGAGCAGTACTTC
CASSWAQRISYEQYF
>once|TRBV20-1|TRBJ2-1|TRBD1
TGCAGTGCTAGAGATCCGTGGGACAGATTCTCCTACAATGAGCAGTTCTTC
CSARDPWDRFSYNEQFF
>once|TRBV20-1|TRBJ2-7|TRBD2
TGCAGTGCTAGAGGGGTAGCGGGCACCTACGAGCAGTACTTC
CSARGVAGTYEQYF
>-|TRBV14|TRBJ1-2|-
TGTGCCAGCAGCCAAGCCGAAGGCTATGGCTACACCTTC
CASSQAEGYGYTF
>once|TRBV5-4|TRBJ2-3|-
TGTGCCAGCAGCTTGTTGGGCGGGGAGGAGGCAGATACGCAGTATTTT
CASSLLGGEEADTQYF
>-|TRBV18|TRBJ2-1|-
TGTGCCAGCTCACCTACGAGGGGAACCTTGGGTGAGCAGTTCTTC
CASSPTRGTLGEQFF
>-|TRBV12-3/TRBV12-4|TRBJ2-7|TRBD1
TGTGCCAGCAGCCGAGGGACAGGGATTAACTACGAGCAGTACTTC
CASSRGTGINYEQYF
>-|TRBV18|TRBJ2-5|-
TGTGCCAGCTCACCACCCCGGGTGGGAGACCAAGAGACCCAGTACTTC
CASSPPRVGDQETQYF
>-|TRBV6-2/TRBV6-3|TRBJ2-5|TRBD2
TGTGCCAGCCGGGACAGCGGGAGGTCCACGGGGACCCAGTACTTC
CASRDSGRSTGTQYF
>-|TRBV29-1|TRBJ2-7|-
TGCAGCGTTGACGTTTCTGGGGGATGGGAGCAGTACTTC
CSVDVSGGWEQYF
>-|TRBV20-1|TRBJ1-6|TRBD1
TGCAGTGCTACCAGACAGGGACAAAATTCACCCCTCCACTTT
CSATRQGQNSPLHF
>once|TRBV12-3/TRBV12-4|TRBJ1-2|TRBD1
TGTGCCAGCAGTCAGGGACAGCTAGGAGGGTACTATGGCTACACCTTC
CASSQGQLGGYYGYTF
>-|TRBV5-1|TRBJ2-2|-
TGCGCCACTGGACCGAACACCGGGGAGCTGTTTTTT
CATGPNTGELFF
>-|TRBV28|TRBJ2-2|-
TGTGCCAGCAGTTTTGGGCGGGACACCGGGGAGCTGTTTTTT
CASSFGRDTGELFF
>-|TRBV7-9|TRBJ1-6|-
TGTGCCAGCAGCTTCGACAGAATAGAGTCACCCCCCCACTTT
CASSFDRIESPPHF
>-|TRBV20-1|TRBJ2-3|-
TGCAGTGCTAGAGATGGTGCGGAGCTGGCTAGCACAGATACGCAGTATTTT
CSARDGAELASTDTQYF
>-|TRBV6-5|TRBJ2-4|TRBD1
TGTGCCAGCAGTCTAAGACAGGGATACATTCAGTACTTC
CASSLRQGYIQYF
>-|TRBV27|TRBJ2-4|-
TGTGCCAGCAGCCCCTGGGCGGGAACCAAAAACATTCAGTACTTC
CASSPWAGTKNIQYF
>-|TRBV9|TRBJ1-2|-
TGTGCCAGCAGCGTAGAGGTGGCGGGGAACTATGGCTACACCTTC
CASSVEVAGNYGYTF
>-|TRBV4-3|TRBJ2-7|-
TGCGCCAGCAGCCGAAATCAAGGGGTAAACTACGAGCAGTACTTC
CASSRNQGVNYEQYF
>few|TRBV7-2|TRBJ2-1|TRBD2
TGTGCCAGCAGCCCCCCGACTAGCGGGAGTTCGGATGAGCAGTTCTTC
CASSPPTSGSSDEQFF
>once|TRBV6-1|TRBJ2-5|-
TGTGCCAGCAGTGAAGCGCGGGGCTTTTCCTACAATGAGCAGTACTTC
CASSEARGFSYNEQYF
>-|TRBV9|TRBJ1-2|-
TGTGCCAGCAGCGCACCCTTAACAGCGACCTATGGCTACACCTTC
CASSAPLTATYGYTF
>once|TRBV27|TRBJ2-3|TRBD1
TGTGCCAGCAGTTTATGGGGCCCAGGGGGAACAGATACGCAGTATTTT
CASSLWGPGGTDTQYF
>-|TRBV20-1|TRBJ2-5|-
TGCAGTGCTAGTAGAGACAGGCAGTCAGAGACCCAGTACTTC
CSASRDRQSETQYF